This passage covers 14 T cell receptor beta chains from one sample sequenced in a study of T cell repertoires in cytomegalovirus infection. Via MiXCR, TCRdb re-called the reads, giving one row per CDR3 protein. The sample holds about 260,000 distinct CDR3 sequences; around 15% are singletons and the top ten take roughly 9.7%. The specimen was PBMCs. The receptors originated from a human donor in good health (CMV status not recorded). Some clones in this sample may be carry-over from other donors' samples.

The V gene is TRBV12-3 or TRBV12-4, the J gene TRBJ1-2; D remains unclear. V gave up 3 bases and J gave up 8 bases, with 10 bases separating them. The CDR3 is made up of 12 amino acids. The CDR3 coding sequence is TGTGCCAGCAGTTTCTACAGCGGGGGCTACACCTTC. Translated, it gives CASSFYSGGYTF.

This clonotype occurred many times. The chain recombines TRBV27 with TRBJ1-4, with a possible D match to TRBD1 (5 bases). Germline assignment: CDR1 MNHEY and CDR2 SMNVEV (reference sequence). The V end was cut by 0 bases, the J end by 5 bases, with 10 bases between. The CDR3 sequence is 15 residues long. The CDR3 bases are TGTGCCAGCAGTTTATCGGCGGGGACGAATGAAAAACTGTTTTTT. The encoded protein is CASSLSAGTNEKLFF. Full variable domain (missing parts from reference TRBV27 and TRBJ1-4): EAQVTQNPRYLITVTGKKLTVTCSQNMNHEYMSWYRQDPGLGLRQIYYSMNVEVTDKGDVPEGYKVSRKEKRNFPLILESPSPNQTSLYFCASSLSAGTNEKLFFGSGTQLSVL.

This clonotype was counted at least ten times. The rearrangement joins TRBV20-1 to TRBJ2-1; tentatively, D is TRBD1 or TRBD2 (5 bases each). V shed 6 bases and J shed 5 bases, with 23 bases lying between them. Germline assignment: CDR1 DFQATT and CDR2 SNEGSKA (reference sequence). The CDR3 is 16 amino acids. The CDR3 region has the DNA TGCAGTGCCCCATCCTCGAGGGGACCCCTAAACAATGAGCAGTTCTTC. Translating it yields CSAPSSRGPLNNEQFF.

The V call is TRBV29-1, the J call TRBJ2-7; D might be TRBD1 (5 bases). The CDR3 length is 13 residues. Trimming removed 0 bases from V and 3 bases from J, with 9 bases in between. The germline gives CDR1 SQVTM, CDR2 ANQGSEA. The CDR3 nucleotides are TGCAGCGTTGAAGAGGCAGGGAACTACGAGCAGTACTTC. Its protein is CSVEEAGNYEQYF.

This clonotype was detected only a few times. This chain joins TRBV14 and TRBJ2-1, with TRBD2 matching over 13 bases. The trim removed 3 bases at V and 4 bases at J, leaving 3 bases unmatched. CDR1 is SGHDN and CDR2 is FVKESK in the germline V gene. The CDR3 length is 16 residues. Written as DNA, the CDR3 is TGTGCCAGCAGCCAGTGGGGACTAGCGGGGTACAATGAGCAGTTCTTC. Amino acids: CASSQWGLAGYNEQFF.

This clonotype was detected only a few times. This chain uses TRBV6-5 with TRBJ2-1; perhaps TRBD1 as D (6 bases). This CDR3 has 14 residues. The germline CDR1 and CDR2 sequences are MNHEY and SVGAGI. V lost 0 bases to trimming and J lost 5 bases, with 8 bases between them. The CDR3 here is CASSYSGHNNEQFF. CDR3 DNA sequence: TGTGCCAGCAGTTACTCGGGACATAACAATGAGCAGTTCTTC.

This clonotype was observed a handful of times. V and J are TRBV28 and TRBJ2-3, with 10 bases fitting TRBD2. Germline CDR1 reads MDHEN; CDR2 reads SYDVKM. J gave up 6 bases and V 5 bases, and 8 bases lay outside the gene matches. The CDR3 has 15 residues. The DNA for the CDR3 is TGTGCCAGCAGTGTGATCGTACTAGCGGGGGATACGCAGTATTTT. Residues: CASSVIVLAGDTQYF.

This clonotype came up many times. This sequence joins TRBV12-3 or TRBV12-4 and TRBJ1-6, with TRBD1 matching 7 bases. The CDR3 length is 14 residues. V was clipped by 6 bases and J by 5 bases; unmatched bases: 4. CDR3: CASSRTGHNSPLHF. As DNA, the CDR3 is TGTGCCAGCAGCCGGACAGGCCATAATTCACCCCTCCACTTT.

The sample holds many counts of this clonotype. The V call is TRBV7-2, the J call TRBJ1-5; possibly TRBD1 for D (5 bases). CDR1 SGHTA and CDR2 FQGNSA come from the germline V gene. Trimming took off 4 bases at V and 1 base at J, with 17 bases between the two ends. The CDR3 contains 17 residues. CDR3 sequence (DNA): TGTGCCAGCAGCTCGGAGCAGTGGGGGGGGAGCAATCAGCCCCAGCATTTT. This encodes CASSSEQWGGSNQPQHF.

At least ten counts were recorded for this clonotype. The V and J genes are TRBV6-1 and TRBJ2-1, with 7 bases identical to TRBD1. CDR1 is MNHNS and CDR2 is SASEGT in the germline V gene. With 1 base clipped from V and 2 bases from J, the junction kept 5 bases outside the gene matches. The CDR3 is 16 residues long. CDR3 sequence (DNA): TGTGCCAGCAGTGAAGAGGACAGGAGACCCTACAATGAGCAGTTCTTC. It specifies CASSEEDRRPYNEQFF.

This clonotype was observed at least ten times. V usage is TRBV6-2 or TRBV6-3 and J usage is TRBJ2-1; the D is unclear. Trimming pared 5 bases from V and 2 bases from J, leaving 7 bases between. Germline V gives CDR1 MNHEY, CDR2 SVGEGT. This CDR3 contains 13 residues. The CDR3 reads CASSRPAYNEQFF. For the CDR3, the DNA is TGTGCCAGCAGTAGACCCGCCTACAATGAGCAGTTCTTC.

In its sample, this clonotype was seen a few times. The CDR3 region is CASRHRDLSTNTEAFF. The CDR3 nucleotides are TGTGCCAGCAGACACCGGGACTTGAGTACGAACACTGAAGCTTTCTTT. The chain is built from TRBV5-5 and TRBJ1-1, with a weak D call TRBD1 (5 bases). Germline CDR1 is SGHKS and CDR2 is YYEKEE (reference sequence). V lost 5 bases, J lost 1 base, and 18 bases lay in between. The CDR3 loop spans 16 amino acids.

The gene calls are TRBV6-2 or TRBV6-3 and TRBJ2-5; D unclear. The germline CDR1 and CDR2 sequences are MNHEY and SVGEGT. The germline V and J ends were trimmed by 2 bases and 5 bases, with 15 bases remaining between them. The CDR3 spans 15 residues. The CDR3 spells CASSYNPDSKETQYF. The CDR3 nucleotides read TGTGCCAGCAGTTACAACCCCGACTCGAAGGAGACCCAGTACTTC.

Only a few counts were recorded for this clonotype. The chain uses TRBV11-2 and TRBJ1-1, with a possible D match to TRBD1 (5 bases). There are 17 residues in the CDR3. Germline CDR1 and CDR2: SGHAT and FQNNGV. V lost 5 bases and J lost 0, with 19 bases in between. In nucleotides, the CDR3 is TGTGCCAGCAGCCTTCGGACACCTGGCTTTGTGAACACTGAAGCTTTCTTT. It translates to CASSLRTPGFVNTEAFF.